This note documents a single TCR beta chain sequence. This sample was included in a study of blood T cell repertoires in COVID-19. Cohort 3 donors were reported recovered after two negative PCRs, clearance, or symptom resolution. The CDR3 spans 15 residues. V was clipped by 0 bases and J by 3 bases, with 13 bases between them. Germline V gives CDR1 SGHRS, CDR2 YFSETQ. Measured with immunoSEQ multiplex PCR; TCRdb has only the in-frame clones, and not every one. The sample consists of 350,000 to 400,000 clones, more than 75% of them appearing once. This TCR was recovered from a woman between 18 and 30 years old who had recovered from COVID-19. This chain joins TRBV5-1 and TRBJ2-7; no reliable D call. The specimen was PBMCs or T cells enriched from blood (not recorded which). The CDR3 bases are TGCGCCAGCAGCTTGGGAGGTAGAGAGGTCTACGAGCAGTACTTC. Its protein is CASSLGGREVYEQYF.